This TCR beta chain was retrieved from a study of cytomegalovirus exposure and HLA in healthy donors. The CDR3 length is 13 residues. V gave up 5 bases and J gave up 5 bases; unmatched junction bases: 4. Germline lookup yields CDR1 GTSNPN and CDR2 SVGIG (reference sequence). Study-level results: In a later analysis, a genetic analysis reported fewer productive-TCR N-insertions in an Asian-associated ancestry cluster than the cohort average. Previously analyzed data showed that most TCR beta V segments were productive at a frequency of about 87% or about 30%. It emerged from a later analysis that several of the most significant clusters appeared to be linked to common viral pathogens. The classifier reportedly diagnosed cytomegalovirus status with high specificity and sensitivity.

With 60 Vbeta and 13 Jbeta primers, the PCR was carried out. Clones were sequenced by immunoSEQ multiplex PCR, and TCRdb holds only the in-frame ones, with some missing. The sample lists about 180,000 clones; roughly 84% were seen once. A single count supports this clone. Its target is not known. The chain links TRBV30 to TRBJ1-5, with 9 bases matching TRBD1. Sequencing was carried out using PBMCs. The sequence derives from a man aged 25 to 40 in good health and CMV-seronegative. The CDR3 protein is CAWGQGRDQPQHF. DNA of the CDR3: TGTGCCTGGGGACAGGGGCGGGATCAGCCCCAGCATTTT. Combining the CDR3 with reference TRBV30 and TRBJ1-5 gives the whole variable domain SQTIHQWPATLVQPVGSPLSLECTVEGTSNPNLYWYRQAAGRGLQLLFYSVGIGQISSEVPQNLSASRPQDRQFILSSKKLLLSDSGFYLCAWGQGRDQPQHFGDGTRLSIL.